This T cell receptor (beta chain) was recovered during a study of Ad26.COV2.S vaccination and SARS-CoV-2 variants. For the study at large: Within the COV1001 Ad26.COV2.S trial arm, the donor was enrolled.

Treatment meaning: around 19 received Ad26.COV2.S at low or high dose, single or two shots; several received placebo; per-sample allocation not given. Collection of samples fell on day 63 after the first vaccine or placebo injection. CDR1 is SGHNT, CDR2 YYREEE, per germline (reference sequence). The CDR3 is 16 amino acids. The junction had 6 bases not matched to a gene; V was cut back by 0 bases and J by 1 base. Assay: immunoSEQ multiplex PCR; the TCRdb copy retains only in-frame clones and omits some. The sample contains about 350,000 clones, 70% to 90% of which appear only once. The TCR comes from a person aged 18-65 years who received the Ad26.COV2.S COVID-19 vaccine or a placebo. The sample consisted of peripheral blood, taken in a trial of Ad26.COV2.S vaccine versus placebo. This chain joins TRBV5-4 and TRBJ2-7; 8 bases agree with TRBD2. This CDR3 reads CASSLDTGGKSYEQYF. In DNA, the CDR3 is TGTGCCAGCAGCTTGGATACGGGAGGGAAGTCCTACGAGCAGTACTTC.